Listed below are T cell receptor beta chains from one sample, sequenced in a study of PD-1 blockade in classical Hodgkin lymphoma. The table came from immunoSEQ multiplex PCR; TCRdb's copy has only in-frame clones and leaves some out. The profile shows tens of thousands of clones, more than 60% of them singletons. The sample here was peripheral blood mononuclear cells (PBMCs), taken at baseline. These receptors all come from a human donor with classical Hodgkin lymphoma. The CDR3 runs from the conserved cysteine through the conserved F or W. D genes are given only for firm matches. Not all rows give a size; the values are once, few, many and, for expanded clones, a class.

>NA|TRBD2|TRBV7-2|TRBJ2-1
TGTGCCAGCAGCTTAGACGGGGGGGACTACAATGAGCAGTTCTTC
CASSLDGGDYNEQFF
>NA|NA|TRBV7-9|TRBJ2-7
TGTGCCAGCAGGCCGACTTTATCCTACGAGCAGTACTTC
CASRPTLSYEQYF
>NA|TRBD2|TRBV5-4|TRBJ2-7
TGTGCCAGCAGCTTGGAGGGACTAGCGGGCCCCTACGAGCAGTACTTC
CASSLEGLAGPYEQYF
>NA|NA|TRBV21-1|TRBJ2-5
TGTGCCAGCAGCAAAGAGGCAGGTCGGGGTGAGACCCAGTACTTC
CASSKEAGRGETQYF
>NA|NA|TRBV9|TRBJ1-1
TGTGCCAGCAGCGTAGAAGGGGGGAGTACTGAAGCTTTCTTT
CASSVEGGSTEAFF
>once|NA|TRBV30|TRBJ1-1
TGTGCCTGGAGTGTATGGTCAACTGAAGCTTTCTTT
CAWSVWSTEAFF
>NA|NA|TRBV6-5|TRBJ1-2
TGTGCCAGCAGTTACGGGGCTGGCTACACCTTC
CASSYGAGYTF
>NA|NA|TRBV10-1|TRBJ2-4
TGCGCCAGCACCACAGGTTTAGCCAAAAACATTCAGTACTTC
CASTTGLAKNIQYF
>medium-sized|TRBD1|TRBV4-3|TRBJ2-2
TGCGCCAGCAGCCAAGAGGTCGGACAGGGGCCCGCCGGGGAGCTGTTTTTT
CASSQEVGQGPAGELFF
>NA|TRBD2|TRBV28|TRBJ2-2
TGTGCCAGCAGTTCTCCGTCCCCCACGGGGGGAGGAGTAACCGGGGAGCTGTTTTTT
CASSSPSPTGGGVTGELFF
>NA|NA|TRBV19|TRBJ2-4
TGTGCCAGTAGTATGATACAGGGTGTAGCCAAAAACATTCAGTACTTC
CASSMIQGVAKNIQYF
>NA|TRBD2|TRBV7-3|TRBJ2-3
TGTGCCAGCAGCCCTACTGGGAGTCTAGCGGTCACAGATACGCAGTATTTT
CASSPTGSLAVTDTQYF
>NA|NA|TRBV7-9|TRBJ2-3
TGTGCCAGCAGCGAATCTGATACGCAGTATTTT
CASSESDTQYF
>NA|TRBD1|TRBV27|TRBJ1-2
TGTGCCAGCAGTAGACAGGGGGTGGGGTATGGCTACACCTTC
CASSRQGVGYGYTF